These 13 T cell receptor beta chains originate from one sample sequenced in a study of T cell clonality in common variable immunodeficiency. Assay used: immunoSEQ multiplex PCR; TCRdb lists only in-frame clones, some missing. This sample has about 39,000 clones, each found more than once. Source material: peripheral blood mononuclear cells. Every receptor here comes from a person aged 18-69 years in good health.

This clone was counted many times. The read falls 3 residues short of the CDR3 end, and the missing part is taken from the germline J gene. The chain uses TRBV28 and TRBJ2-7; D is unresolved. The ends were cut back, 5 bases at V and 1 base at J, with 15 bases in the middle. The germline gives CDR1 MDHEN, CDR2 SYDVKM. The length of the CDR3 is 15 residues. The covered CDR3 bases are TGTGCCAGCAGTCTGTCGGGTGGGTTTTCCTACGAG. It yields the protein CASSLSGGFSYE. The CDR3, in full, reads CASSLSGGFSYEQYF.

As for this clone: Read data end 3 residues before the CDR3 end; the end is taken from the germline J gene. This chain links TRBV5-5 with TRBJ2-2; 8 positions agree with TRBD2. CDR3 length: 15 amino acids. CDR1 is SGHKS and CDR2 is YYEKEE in the germline V gene (reference sequence). With 4 bases clipped from V and 4 bases from J, the junction kept 6 bases outside the gene matches. The CDR3 sequence is CASSLGTSGTGELFF. The covered CDR3 bases are TGTGCCAGCAGCCTAGGGACTAGTGGCACCGGGGAG.

In its sample, this clone was seen many times. The observed sequence ends 3 residues before the CDR3 terminus, with the missing tail filled in from the germline J gene. This chain uses TRBV12-3 or TRBV12-4 with TRBJ1-1; unclear D gene. Deletions cut 4 bases from V and 0 bases from J, with 15 bases between. This CDR3 contains 16 residues. The sequenced CDR3 bases are TGTGCCAGCAGTTCCTTTAACTCTGTCATGAACACTGAA. Its translation is CASSSFNSVMNTE. The whole CDR3 protein reads CASSSFNSVMNTEAFF.

This clone was found many times. With the read ending 3 residues before the CDR3 end, the germline J gene is used to fill in that end. The rearrangement joins TRBV5-1 to TRBJ1-4; a weak D match, TRBD1 (5 bases). Trimming removed 0 bases at V and 3 bases at J, with 12 bases between. The length of the CDR3 is 16 residues. Germline values: CDR1 SGHRS, CDR2 YFSETQ. This CDR3 reads CASSLDLGHPNEKLFF. Incomplete CDR3 DNA: TGCGCCAGCAGCTTGGATCTGGGGCACCCTAATGAAAAA.

This clone has a count of ten or more. The CDR3 DNA, read in part, is TGCAGTGCGAGACAGGGGGCGGGAGGGGCCGCAGATACG. Translating it yields CSARQGAGGAADT. The whole CDR3 sequence reads CSARQGAGGAADTQYF. The genes are TRBV20-1 and TRBJ2-3; perhaps TRBD1 as D (10 bases). The read finishes 3 residues shy of the CDR3 end, and the germline J gene is used to complete it. Germline CDR1 DFQATT, CDR2 SNEGSKA (reference sequence). This CDR3 comprises 16 residues. Trimming took 6 bases from V and 4 from J, leaving 23 bases between them.

This clone appeared a few times. The sequenced part of the CDR3 DNA is TGTGCCTGGACCTCACACAGGGATGGT. Translated, it gives CAWTSHRDG. The entire CDR3 protein is CAWTSHRDGQYF. J is TRBJ2-4 and V is TRBV30; D perhaps matches TRBD1 (6 bases). The read halts 3 residues ahead of the CDR3 end, with the missing end drawn from the germline J gene. Germline V gene sequence: CDR1 GTSNPN, CDR2 SVGIG (reference sequence). The CDR3 consists of 12 residues.

This clone was counted ten times or more. The read finishes 3 residues shy of the CDR3 end, and the germline J gene is used to complete it. The chain joins TRBV9 to TRBJ2-7; 11 positions match TRBD2. V was pared by 3 bases and J by 2 bases, with 4 bases of the junction left unmatched. CDR1 and CDR2 (germline): SGDLS, YYNGEE. CDR3 length: 15 residues. Partial CDR3 DNA: TGTGCCAGCAGCGCGGGACTAGCGGAAACCTACGAG. Encoded protein: CASSAGLAETYE. The entire CDR3 protein is CASSAGLAETYEQYF.

At least ten counts were recorded for this clone. The CDR3 extends 3 residues past the end of the read, so its final part is completed from the germline J gene. The chain recombines TRBV19 with TRBJ2-7, with unresolved D. The CDR3 is made up of 14 amino acids. The V end was cut by 4 bases, the J end by 3 bases, with 13 bases between. CDR1 and CDR2 from the germline V gene are LNHDA and SQIVND (reference sequence). Partial CDR3 DNA: TGTGCCAGTAGTACTAGTGGAAACCTCTACGAG. It translates to CASSTSGNLYE. The whole CDR3 reads CASSTSGNLYEQYF.

This clone was seen many times. The CDR3 end falls 3 residues outside the read, so it is completed with the germline J gene. The chain employs TRBV11-2 and TRBJ2-3, with D perhaps TRBD2 (5 bases). Germline V lookup: CDR1 SGHAT, CDR2 FQNNGV. Trimming stripped 0 bases from V and 5 bases from J, with 12 bases between. The CDR3 runs 15 residues. The chain's CDR3 is CASSLDQEDRDTQYF. The sequenced CDR3 bases are TGTGCCAGCAGCTTAGATCAGGAGGATAGAGATACG.

At least ten counts were recorded for this clone. The read ends 3 residues shy of where the CDR3 ends; the end is completed using the germline J gene. The chain couples TRBV5-6 to TRBJ1-6; 8 bases match TRBD1. The CDR3 extends over 15 amino acids. The germline CDR1 and CDR2 sequences are SGHDT and YYEEEE. J was trimmed by 5 bases and V by 4 bases; bases with no gene match: 5. The CDR3 sequence is CASSEDRGHNSPLHF. The CDR3 DNA, read in part, is TGTGCCAGCAGCGAAGACAGGGGTCATAATTCACCC.

Ten or more counts support this clone. The CDR3 end is not reached by the read, which stops 3 residues before it; the germline J gene fills it in. The V gene is TRBV29-1, the J gene TRBJ2-3; no definite D call. The V gene's germline CDR1 is SQVTM and CDR2 ANQGSEA. This CDR3 spans 13 amino acids. Trimming removed 3 bases at V and 8 bases at J, with 15 bases between. The CDR3 spells CSVDERSPGTQYF. CDR3 DNA (partial): TGCAGCGTTGATGAACGGAGCCCGGGTACG.

This clone has ten or more counts. The CDR3 end falls 3 residues outside the read, so it is completed with the germline J gene. This rearrangement joins TRBV6-2 or TRBV6-3 to TRBJ2-2, with 7 bases fitting TRBD1. This CDR3 region has 15 residues. V lost 5 bases to trimming and J lost 4 bases; unmatched junction nucleotides: 7. CDR1 MNHEY and CDR2 SVGEGT come from the germline V gene. The covered CDR3 bases are TGTGCCAGCAGTAGAGGGGGCGCGCCCACCGGGGAG. This codes for CASSRGGAPTGE. The full-length CDR3 reads as CASSRGGAPTGELFF.

In this sample, this clone turned up a few times. The read halts 3 residues ahead of the CDR3 end, with the missing end drawn from the germline J gene. This chain joins TRBV20-1 and TRBJ2-3; 7 positions match TRBD2. V gave up 0 bases and J gave up 3 bases; unmatched junction bases: 18. The CDR3 is 19 amino acids. CDR1 and CDR2 from the germline V gene are DFQATT and SNEGSKA (reference sequence). CDR3 bases read: TGCAGTGCTAGAGATATTGTTGGAGGGAGGGGCAGGAGGACAGATACG. Its protein is CSARDIVGGRGRRTDT. The full CDR3 sequence reads CSARDIVGGRGRRTDTQYF.